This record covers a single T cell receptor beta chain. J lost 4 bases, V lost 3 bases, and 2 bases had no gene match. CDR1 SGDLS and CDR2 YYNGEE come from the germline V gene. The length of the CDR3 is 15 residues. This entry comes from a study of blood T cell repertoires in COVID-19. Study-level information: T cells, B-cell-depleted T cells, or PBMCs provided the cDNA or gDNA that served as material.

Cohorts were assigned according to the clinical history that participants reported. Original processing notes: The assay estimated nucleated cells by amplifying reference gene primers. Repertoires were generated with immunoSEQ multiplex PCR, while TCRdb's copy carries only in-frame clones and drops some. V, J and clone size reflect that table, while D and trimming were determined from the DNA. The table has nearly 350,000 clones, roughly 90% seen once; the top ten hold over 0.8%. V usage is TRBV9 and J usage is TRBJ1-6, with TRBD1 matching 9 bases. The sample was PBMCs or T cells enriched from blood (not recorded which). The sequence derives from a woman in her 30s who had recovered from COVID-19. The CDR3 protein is CASSAGQGYNSPLHF. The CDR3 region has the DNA TGTGCCAGCAGCGCGGGACAGGGATATAATTCACCCCTCCACTTT.